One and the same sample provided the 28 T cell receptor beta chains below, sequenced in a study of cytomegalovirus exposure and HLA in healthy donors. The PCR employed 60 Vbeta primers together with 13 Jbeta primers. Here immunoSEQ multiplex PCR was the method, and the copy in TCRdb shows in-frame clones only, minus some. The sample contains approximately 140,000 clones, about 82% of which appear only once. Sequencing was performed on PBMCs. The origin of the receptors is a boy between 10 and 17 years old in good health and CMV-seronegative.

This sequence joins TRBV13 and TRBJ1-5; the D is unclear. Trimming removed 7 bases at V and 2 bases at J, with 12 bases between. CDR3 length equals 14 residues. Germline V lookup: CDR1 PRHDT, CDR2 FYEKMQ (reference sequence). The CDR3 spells CASTAGGGNQPQHF. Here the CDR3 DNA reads TGTGCCAGCACGGCCGGCGGGGGCAATCAGCCCCAGCATTTT.

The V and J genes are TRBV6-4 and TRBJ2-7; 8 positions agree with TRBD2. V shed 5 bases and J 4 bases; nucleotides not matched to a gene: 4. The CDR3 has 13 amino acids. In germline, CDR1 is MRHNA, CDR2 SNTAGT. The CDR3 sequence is CASSIAGRYEQYF. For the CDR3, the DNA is TGTGCCAGCAGTATAGCGGGACGTTACGAGCAGTACTTC.

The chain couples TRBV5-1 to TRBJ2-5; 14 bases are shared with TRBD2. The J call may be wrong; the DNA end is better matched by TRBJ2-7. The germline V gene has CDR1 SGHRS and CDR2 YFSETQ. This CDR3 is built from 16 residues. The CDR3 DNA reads TGCGCCAGCAGCCCAGGGGGACTAGCGGGAGACTACGAGCAGTACTTC. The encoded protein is CASSPGGLAGDYEQYF.

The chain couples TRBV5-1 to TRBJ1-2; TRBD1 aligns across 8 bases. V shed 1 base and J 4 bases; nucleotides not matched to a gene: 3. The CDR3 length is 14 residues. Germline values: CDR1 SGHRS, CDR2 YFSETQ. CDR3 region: CASSLLQGGYGYTF. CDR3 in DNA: TGCGCCAGCAGCTTGTTACAGGGGGGCTATGGCTACACCTTC. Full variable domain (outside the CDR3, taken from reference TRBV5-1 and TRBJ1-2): KAGVTQTPRYLIKTRGQQVTLSCSPISGHRSVSWYQQTPGQGLQFLFEYFSETQRNKGNFPGRFSGRQFSNSRSEMNVSTLELGDSALYLCASSLLQGGYGYTFGSGTRLTVV.

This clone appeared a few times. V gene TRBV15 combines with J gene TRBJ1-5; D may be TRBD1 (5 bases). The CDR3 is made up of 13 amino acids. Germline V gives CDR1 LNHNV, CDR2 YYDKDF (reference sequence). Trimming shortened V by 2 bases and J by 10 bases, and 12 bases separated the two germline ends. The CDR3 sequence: CATSRRGLVPQHF. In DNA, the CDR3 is TGTGCCACCAGCAGAAGGGGTTTGGTACCCCAGCATTTT.

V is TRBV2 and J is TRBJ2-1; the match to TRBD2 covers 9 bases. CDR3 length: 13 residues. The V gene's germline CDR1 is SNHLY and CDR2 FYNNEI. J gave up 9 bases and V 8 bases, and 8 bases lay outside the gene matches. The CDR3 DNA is TGTGCCAGCGCTGGCGGGAGGGACGGTGAGCAGTTCTTC. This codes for CASAGGRDGEQFF. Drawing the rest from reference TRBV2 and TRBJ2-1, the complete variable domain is EPEVTQTPSHQVTQMGQEVILRCVPISNHLYFYWYRQILGQKVEFLVSFYNNEISEKSEIFDDQFSVERPDGSNFTLKIRSTKLEDSAMYFCASAGGRDGEQFFGPGTRLTVL.

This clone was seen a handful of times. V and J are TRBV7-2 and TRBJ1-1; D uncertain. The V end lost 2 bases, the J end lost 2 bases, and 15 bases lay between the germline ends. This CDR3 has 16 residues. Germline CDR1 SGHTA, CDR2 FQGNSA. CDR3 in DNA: TGTGCCAGCAGCTTAATGTCAGGTCCCGTAAACACTGAAGCTTTCTTT. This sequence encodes CASSLMSGPVNTEAFF.

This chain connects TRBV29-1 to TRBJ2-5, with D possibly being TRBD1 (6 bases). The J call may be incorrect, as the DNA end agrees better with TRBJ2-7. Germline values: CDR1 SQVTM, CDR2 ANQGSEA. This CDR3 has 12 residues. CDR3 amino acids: CSAETGNYEQYF. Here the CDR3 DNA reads TGCAGCGCCGAGACAGGCAACTACGAGCAGTACTTC.

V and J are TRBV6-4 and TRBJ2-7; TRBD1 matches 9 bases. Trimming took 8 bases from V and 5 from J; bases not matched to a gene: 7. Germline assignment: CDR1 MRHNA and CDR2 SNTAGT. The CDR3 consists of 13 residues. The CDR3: CASLPGQGHEQYF. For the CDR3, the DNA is TGTGCCAGCCTCCCGGGACAGGGTCACGAGCAGTACTTC.

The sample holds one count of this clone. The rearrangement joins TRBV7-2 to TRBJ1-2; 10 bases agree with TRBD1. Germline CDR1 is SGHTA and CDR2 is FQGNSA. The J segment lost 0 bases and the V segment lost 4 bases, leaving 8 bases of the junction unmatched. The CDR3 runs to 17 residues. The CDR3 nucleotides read TGTGCCAGCAGCTCCGGGACAGGGGAACCCGCTAACTATGGCTACACCTTC. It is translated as CASSSGTGEPANYGYTF.

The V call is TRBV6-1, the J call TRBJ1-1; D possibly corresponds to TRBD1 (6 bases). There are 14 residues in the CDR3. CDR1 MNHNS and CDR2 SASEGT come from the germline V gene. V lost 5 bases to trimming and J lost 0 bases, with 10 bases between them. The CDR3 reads CASSKDSVNTEAFF. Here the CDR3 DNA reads TGTGCCAGCAGTAAGGACAGTGTGAACACTGAAGCTTTCTTT.

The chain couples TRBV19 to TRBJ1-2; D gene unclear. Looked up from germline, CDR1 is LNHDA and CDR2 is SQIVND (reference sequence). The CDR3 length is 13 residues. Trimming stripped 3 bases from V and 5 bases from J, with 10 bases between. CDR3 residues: CASSITRRYGYTF. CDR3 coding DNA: TGTGCCAGTAGTATCACACGGCGGTATGGCTACACCTTC.

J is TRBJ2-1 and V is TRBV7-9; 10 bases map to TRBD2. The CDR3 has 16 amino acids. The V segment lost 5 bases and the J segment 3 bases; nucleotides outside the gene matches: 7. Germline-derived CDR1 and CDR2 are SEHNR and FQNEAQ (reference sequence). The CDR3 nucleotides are TGTGCCAGCAGCGCACTCTCTAGCGGGGGCTACAATGAGCAGTTCTTC. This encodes CASSALSSGGYNEQFF. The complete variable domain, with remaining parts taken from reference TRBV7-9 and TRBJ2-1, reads DTGVSQNPRHKITKRGQNVTFRCDPISEHNRLYWYRQTLGQGPEFLTYFQNEAQLEKSRLLSDRFSAERPKGSFSTLEIQRTEQGDSAMYLCASSALSSGGYNEQFFGPGTRLTVL.

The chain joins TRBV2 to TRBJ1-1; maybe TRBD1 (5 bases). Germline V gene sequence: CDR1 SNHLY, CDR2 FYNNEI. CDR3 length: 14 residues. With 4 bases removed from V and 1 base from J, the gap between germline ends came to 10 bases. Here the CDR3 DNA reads TGTGCCAGCAGTGTTAGACAGTCGAACACTGAAGCTTTCTTT. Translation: CASSVRQSNTEAFF.

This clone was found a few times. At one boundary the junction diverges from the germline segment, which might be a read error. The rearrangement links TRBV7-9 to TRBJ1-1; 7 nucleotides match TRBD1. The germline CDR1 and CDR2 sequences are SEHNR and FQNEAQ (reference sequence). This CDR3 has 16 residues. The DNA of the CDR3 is TGTTCCAGCAGCTTAGCCTCACAGGGGATGAACACTGAAGCTTTCTTT. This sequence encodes CSSSLASQGMNTEAFF.

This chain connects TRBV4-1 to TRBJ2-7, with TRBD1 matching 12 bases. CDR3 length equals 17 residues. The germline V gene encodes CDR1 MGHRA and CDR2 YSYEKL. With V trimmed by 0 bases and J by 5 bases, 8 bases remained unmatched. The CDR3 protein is CASSQEGPGQGAHEQYF. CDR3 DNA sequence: TGCGCCAGCAGCCAAGAGGGACCGGGACAGGGGGCCCACGAGCAGTACTTC.

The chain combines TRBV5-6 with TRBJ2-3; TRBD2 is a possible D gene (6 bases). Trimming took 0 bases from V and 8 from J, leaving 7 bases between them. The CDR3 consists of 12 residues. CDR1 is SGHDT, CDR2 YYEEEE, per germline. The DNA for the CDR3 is TGTGCCAGCAGCTTGGTGGGGGGTACGCAGTATTTT. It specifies CASSLVGGTQYF.

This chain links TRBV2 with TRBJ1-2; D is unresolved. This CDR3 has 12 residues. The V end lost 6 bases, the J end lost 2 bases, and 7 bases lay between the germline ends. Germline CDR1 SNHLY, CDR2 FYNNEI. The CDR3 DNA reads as TGTGCCAGCAGGGCTTACAACTATGGCTACACCTTC. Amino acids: CASRAYNYGYTF.

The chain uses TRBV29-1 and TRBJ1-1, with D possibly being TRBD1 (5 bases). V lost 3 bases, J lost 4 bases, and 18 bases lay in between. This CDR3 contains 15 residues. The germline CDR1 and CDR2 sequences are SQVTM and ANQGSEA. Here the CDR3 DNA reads TGCAGCGTTGAGAACCCTGGGCGGGGGGGCACTGAAGCTTTCTTT. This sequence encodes CSVENPGRGGTEAFF.

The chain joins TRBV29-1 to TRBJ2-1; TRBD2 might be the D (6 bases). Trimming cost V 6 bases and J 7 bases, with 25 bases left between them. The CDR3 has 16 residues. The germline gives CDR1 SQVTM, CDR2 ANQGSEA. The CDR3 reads CSVPPRVLSGENEQFF. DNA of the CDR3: TGCAGCGTACCACCCAGGGTGTTGTCGGGAGAAAATGAGCAGTTCTTC.

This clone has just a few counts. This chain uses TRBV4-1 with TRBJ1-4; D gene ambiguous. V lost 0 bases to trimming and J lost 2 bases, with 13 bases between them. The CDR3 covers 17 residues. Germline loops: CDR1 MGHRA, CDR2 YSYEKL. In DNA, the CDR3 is TGCGCCAGCAGCCAAGATTACGGATCGGGGACTAATGAAAAACTGTTTTTT. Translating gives CASSQDYGSGTNEKLFF.

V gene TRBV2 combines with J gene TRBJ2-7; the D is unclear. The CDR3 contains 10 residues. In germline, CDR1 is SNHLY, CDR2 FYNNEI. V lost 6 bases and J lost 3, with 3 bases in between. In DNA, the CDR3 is TGTGCCAGCAGCTACTACGAGCAGTACTTC. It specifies CASSYYEQYF.

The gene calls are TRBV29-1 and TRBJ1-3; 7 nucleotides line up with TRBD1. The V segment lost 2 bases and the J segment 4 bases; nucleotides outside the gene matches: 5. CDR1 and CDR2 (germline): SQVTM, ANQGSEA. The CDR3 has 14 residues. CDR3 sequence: CSVETGAGGNTIYF. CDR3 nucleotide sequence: TGCAGCGTTGAAACAGGGGCAGGGGGAAACACCATATATTTT.

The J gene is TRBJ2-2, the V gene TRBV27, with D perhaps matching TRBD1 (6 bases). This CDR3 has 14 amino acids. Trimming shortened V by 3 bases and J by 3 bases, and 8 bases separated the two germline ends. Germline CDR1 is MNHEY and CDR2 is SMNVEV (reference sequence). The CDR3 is CASSLGAYTGELFF. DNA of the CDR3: TGTGCCAGCAGTTTGGGGGCCTACACCGGGGAGCTGTTTTTT.

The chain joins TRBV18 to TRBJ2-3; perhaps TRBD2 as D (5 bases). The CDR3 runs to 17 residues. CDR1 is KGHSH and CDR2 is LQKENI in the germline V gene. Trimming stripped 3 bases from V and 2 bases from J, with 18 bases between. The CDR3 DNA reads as TGTGCCAGCTCACCTCTCGGGGTGGGAACTATCACAGATACGCAGTATTTT. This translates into CASSPLGVGTITDTQYF.

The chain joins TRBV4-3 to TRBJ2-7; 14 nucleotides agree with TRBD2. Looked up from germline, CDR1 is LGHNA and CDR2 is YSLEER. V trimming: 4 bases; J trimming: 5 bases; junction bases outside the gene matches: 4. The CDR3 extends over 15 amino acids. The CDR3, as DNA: TGCGCCAGCAGCCTGGGACTAGCGGGAGCTAACGAGCAGTACTTC. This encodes CASSLGLAGANEQYF.

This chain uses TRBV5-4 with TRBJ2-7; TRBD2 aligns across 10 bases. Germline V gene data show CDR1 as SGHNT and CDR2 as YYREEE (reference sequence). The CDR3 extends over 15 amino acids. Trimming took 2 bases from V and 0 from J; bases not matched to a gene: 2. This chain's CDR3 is CASSLAGGSSYEQYF. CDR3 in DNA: TGTGCCAGCAGCTTAGCGGGAGGGAGCTCCTACGAGCAGTACTTC.

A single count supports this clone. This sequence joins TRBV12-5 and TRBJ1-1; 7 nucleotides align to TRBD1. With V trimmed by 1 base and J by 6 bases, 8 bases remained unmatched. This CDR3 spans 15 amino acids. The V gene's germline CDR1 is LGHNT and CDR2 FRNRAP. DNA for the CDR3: TGTGCTAGTGGTTTGGAAGACAGGGTTGTCTCTGAAGCTTTCTTT. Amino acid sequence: CASGLEDRVVSEAFF.